This T cell receptor (beta chain) was sequenced during a study of T cell changes during pregnancy in multiple sclerosis. The CDR3 consists of 14 residues. After removal of 3 bases from V and 6 bases from J, the junction contained 7 bases not matched to a gene. Germline V gene sequence: CDR1 LNHDA, CDR2 SQIVND (reference sequence). Clones were sequenced by immunoSEQ multiplex PCR, and TCRdb holds only the in-frame ones, with some missing. In the table there are some 55,000 clones, about 91% of which are singletons. This sequence originates from a female donor in good health, enrolled as a control in a pregnancy study. The rearrangement uses TRBV19 and TRBJ1-1, with 7 positions matching TRBD1. Source: peripheral blood, taken after pregnancy. CDR3: CASSIGQEIPEAFF. The CDR3 DNA follows: TGTGCCAGTAGTATCGGACAGGAGATCCCTGAAGCTTTCTTT.